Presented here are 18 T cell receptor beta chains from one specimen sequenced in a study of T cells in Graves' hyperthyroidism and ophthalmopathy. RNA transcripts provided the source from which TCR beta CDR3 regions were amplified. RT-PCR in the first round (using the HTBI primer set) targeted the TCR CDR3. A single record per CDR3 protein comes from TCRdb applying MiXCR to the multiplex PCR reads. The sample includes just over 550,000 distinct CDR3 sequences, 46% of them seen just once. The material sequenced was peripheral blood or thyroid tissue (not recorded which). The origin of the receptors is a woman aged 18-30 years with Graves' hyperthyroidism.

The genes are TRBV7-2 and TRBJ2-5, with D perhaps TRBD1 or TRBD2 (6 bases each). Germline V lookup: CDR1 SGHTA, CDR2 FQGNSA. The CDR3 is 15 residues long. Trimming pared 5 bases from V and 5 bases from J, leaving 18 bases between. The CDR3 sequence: CASSPLTRGGETQYF. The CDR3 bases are TGTGCCAGCAGCCCCCTGACTAGAGGGGGGGAGACCCAGTACTTC. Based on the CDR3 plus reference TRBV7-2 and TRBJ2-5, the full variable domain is GAGVSQSPSNKVTEKGKDVELRCDPISGHTALYWYRQSLGQGLEFLIYFQGNSAPDKSGLPSDRFSAERTGGSVSTLTIQRTQQEDSAVYLCASSPLTRGGETQYFGPGTRLLVL.

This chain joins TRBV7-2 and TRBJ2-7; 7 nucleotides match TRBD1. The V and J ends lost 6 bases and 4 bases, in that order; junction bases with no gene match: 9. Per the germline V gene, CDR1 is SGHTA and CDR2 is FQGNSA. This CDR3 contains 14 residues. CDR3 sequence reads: CASSEIRDRYEQYF. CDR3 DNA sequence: TGTGCCAGCAGTGAGATCCGGGACAGATACGAGCAGTACTTC.

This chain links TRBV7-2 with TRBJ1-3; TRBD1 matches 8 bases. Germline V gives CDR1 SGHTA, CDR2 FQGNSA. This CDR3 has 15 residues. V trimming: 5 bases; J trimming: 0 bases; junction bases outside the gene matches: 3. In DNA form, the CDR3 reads TGTGCCAGCAGCCCAGGGGGCGCCTCTGGAAACACCATATATTTT. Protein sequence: CASSPGGASGNTIYF.

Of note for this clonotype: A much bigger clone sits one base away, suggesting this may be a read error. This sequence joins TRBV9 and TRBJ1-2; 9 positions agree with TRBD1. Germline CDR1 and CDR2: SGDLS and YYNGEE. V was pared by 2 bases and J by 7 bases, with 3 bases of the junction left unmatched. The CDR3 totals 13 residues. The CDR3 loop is CASSVGTGLGYTF. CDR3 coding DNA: TGTGCCAGCAGCGTCGGGACAGGGCTTGGCTACACCTTC.

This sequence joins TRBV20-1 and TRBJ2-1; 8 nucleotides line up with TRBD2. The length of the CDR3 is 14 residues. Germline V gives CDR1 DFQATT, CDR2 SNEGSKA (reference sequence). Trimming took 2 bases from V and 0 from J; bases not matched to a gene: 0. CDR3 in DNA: TGCAGTGCTAGAAGCGGGGGCTCCTACAATGAGCAGTTCTTC. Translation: CSARSGGSYNEQFF.

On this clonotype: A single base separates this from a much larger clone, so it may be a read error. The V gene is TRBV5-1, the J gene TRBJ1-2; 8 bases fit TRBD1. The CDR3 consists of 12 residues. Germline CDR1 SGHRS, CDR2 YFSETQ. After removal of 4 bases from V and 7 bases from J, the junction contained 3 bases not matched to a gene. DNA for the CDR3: TGCGCCAGCAGCGTGGGACAGGTTGGCTACACCTTC. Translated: CASSVGQVGYTF.

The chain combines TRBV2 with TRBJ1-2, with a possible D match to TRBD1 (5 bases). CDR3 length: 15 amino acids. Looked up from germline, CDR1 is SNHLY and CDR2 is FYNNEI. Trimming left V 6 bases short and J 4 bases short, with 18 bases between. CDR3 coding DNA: TGTGCCAGCAGCCAAAGCGACTTGAGGGGCTATGGCTACACCTTC. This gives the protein CASSQSDLRGYGYTF. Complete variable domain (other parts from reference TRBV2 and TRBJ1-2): EPEVTQTPSHQVTQMGQEVILRCVPISNHLYFYWYRQILGQKVEFLVSFYNNEISEKSEIFDDQFSVERPDGSNFTLKIRSTKLEDSAMYFCASSQSDLRGYGYTFGSGTRLTVV.

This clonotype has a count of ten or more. The CDR3 loop is CASSLGQSNQPQHF. The CDR3 bases are TGTGCCAGCAGTTTAGGACAGAGCAATCAGCCCCAGCATTTT. This sequence joins TRBV12-3 or TRBV12-4 and TRBJ1-5; maybe TRBD1 (5 bases). The CDR3 extends over 14 amino acids. Trimming left V 1 base short and J 1 base short, with 5 bases between.

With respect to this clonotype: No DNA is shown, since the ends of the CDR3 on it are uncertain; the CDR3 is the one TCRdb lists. The CDR3 sequence is CSVAGVYNEQYFGTDYGYTF. The chain has TRBV29-1 and TRBJ1-2; the D call of TRBD1 is as the table states it, not checked on the DNA. Per germline, CDR1 SQVTM and CDR2 ANQGSEA. The CDR3 spans 20 residues, counting both ends.

CDR3: CASSPHFLAGQETQYF. The DNA of the CDR3 is TGTGCCAGCAGCCCCCATTTTCTAGCGGGGCAAGAGACCCAGTACTTC. This chain connects TRBV7-8 to TRBJ2-5; 9 bases agree with TRBD2. Germline trimming cut 5 bases from V and 2 bases from J; bases unmatched to any gene: 9. Germline V gives CDR1 SGHVS, CDR2 FQNEAQ. The CDR3 is made up of 16 amino acids.

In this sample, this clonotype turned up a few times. Written as DNA, the CDR3 is TGCAGTGCTAGAGCTTTGGGGAACTATGGCTACACCTTC. It encodes CSARALGNYGYTF. The chain employs TRBV20-1 and TRBJ1-2; D is ambiguous. Trimming shortened V by 1 base and J by 2 bases, and 8 bases separated the two germline ends. The CDR3 has 13 residues. Germline V CDR1 and CDR2: DFQATT, SNEGSKA (reference sequence).

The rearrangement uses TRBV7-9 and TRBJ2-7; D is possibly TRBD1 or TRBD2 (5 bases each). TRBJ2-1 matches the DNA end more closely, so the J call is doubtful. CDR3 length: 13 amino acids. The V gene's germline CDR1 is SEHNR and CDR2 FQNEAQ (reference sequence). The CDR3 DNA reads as TGTGCCAGCACCTCGACCGGGGCAAGGGAGCAGTTCTTC. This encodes CASTSTGAREQFF.

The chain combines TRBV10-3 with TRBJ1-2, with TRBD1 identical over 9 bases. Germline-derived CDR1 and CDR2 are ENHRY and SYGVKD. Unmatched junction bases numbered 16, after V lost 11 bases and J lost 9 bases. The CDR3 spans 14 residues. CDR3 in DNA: TGTGCCGGCAGTCCAACTGCAGGACAGGGGAGCTACACCTTC. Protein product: CAGSPTAGQGSYTF.

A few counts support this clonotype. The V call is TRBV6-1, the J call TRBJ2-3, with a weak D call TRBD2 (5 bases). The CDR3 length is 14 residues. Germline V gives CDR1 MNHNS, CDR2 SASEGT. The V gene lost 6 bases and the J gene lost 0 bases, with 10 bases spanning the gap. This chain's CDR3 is CASRMTMSTDTQYF. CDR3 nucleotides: TGTGCCAGCAGGATGACTATGAGCACAGATACGCAGTATTTT.

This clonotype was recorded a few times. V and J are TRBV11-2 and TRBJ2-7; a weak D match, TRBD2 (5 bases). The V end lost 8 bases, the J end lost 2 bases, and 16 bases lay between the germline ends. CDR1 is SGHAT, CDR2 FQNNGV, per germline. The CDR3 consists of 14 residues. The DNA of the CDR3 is TGTGCCAGCTCACCACCCGGAGGCCCCTACGAGCAGTACTTC. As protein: CASSPPGGPYEQYF.

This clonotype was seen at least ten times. This chain's CDR3 is CASSRSKGDGYTF. CDR3 coding DNA: TGTGCCAGCAGTCGGTCTAAGGGTGATGGCTACACCTTC. The gene calls are TRBV2 and TRBJ1-2; D not certain. The CDR3 is made up of 13 amino acids. The V end was cut by 5 bases, the J end by 6 bases, with 13 bases between. Looked up from germline, CDR1 is SNHLY and CDR2 is FYNNEI.

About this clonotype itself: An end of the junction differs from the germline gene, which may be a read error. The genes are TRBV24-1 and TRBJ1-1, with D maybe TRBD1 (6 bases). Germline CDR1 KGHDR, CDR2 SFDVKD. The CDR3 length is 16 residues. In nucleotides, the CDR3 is TGTGCCAGCAGTTTCCGACGGGGGCGGCCGGGCACTGAAGCTTTCTTT. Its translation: CASSFRRGRPGTEAFF.

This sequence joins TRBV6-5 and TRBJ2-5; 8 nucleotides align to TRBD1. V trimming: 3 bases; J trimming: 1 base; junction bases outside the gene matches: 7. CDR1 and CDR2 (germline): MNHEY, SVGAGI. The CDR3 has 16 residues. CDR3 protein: CASSYLGTGVQETQYF. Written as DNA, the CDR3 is TGTGCCAGCAGTTATCTCGGGACAGGCGTCCAAGAGACCCAGTACTTC.